The following is a TCR beta chain sequence with its context. PCR employed 60 Vbeta and 13 Jbeta primers. Libraries were prepared by immunoSEQ multiplex PCR; TCRdb keeps only in-frame clonotypes and omits some of them. In the table there are 170,000 or so clones, approximately 84% of which are singletons. These data are taken from a study of cytomegalovirus exposure and HLA in healthy donors. About the research overall: Counted in an early data release were approximately 85 million unique TCRs from HLA-typed donors.

Trimming removed 1 base from V and 4 bases from J; junction bases left unmatched: 8. Germline V lookup: CDR1 MGHRA, CDR2 YSYEKL. The CDR3 totals 16 residues. Input material: PBMCs. The rearrangement uses TRBV4-1 and TRBJ2-7; 9 bases align to TRBD2. The origin of this receptor is a male donor in good health and CMV-seropositive. CDR3 sequence: CASSQGVSGSKYEQYF. CDR3 coding DNA: TGCGCCAGCAGCCAAGGGGTTAGCGGGAGCAAGTACGAGCAGTACTTC.